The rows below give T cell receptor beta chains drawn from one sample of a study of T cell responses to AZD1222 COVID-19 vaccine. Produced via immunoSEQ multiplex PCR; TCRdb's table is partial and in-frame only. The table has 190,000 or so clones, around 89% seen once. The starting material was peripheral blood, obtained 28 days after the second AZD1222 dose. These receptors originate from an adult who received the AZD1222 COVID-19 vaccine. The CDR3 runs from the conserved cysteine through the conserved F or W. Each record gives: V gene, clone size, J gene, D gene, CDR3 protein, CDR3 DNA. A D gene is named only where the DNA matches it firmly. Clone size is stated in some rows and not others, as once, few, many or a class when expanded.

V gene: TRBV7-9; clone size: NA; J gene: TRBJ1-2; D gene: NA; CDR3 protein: CASSLWGSYGYTF; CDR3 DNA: TGTGCCAGCAGCTTATGGGGGAGCTATGGCTACACCTTC
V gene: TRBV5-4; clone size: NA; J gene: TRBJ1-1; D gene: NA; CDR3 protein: CASSPPGAGNTEAFF; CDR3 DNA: TGTGCCAGCAGCCCGCCGGGGGCCGGGAACACTGAAGCTTTCTTT
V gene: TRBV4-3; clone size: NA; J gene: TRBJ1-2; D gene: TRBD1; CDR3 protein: CASSLTRGVEVNYGYTF; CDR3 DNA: TGCGCCAGCAGCCTTACCAGGGGGGTAGAAGTAAACTATGGCTACACCTTC
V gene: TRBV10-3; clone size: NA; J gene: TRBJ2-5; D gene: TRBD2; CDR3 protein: CAISEWRGVQETQYF; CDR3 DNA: TGTGCCATCAGTGAGTGGCGGGGGGTTCAAGAGACCCAGTACTTC
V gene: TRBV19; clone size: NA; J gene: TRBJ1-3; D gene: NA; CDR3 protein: CASSIATGRGTGNTIYF; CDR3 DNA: TGTGCCAGTAGTATAGCCACCGGTCGGGGGACTGGAAACACCATATATTTT
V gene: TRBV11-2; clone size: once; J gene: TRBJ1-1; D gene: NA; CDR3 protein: CASSLDSPGVRGYTEAFF; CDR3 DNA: TGTGCCAGCAGCTTAGATTCCCCGGGGGTGAGGGGATACACTGAAGCTTTCTTT
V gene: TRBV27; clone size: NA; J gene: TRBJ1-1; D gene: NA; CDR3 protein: CASRAWATDRTEAFF; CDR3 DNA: TGTGCCAGCCGGGCGTGGGCCACGGATAGGACTGAAGCTTTCTTT
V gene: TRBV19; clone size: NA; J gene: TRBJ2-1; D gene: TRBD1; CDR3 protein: CASSAGTGVGEQFF; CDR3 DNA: TGTGCCAGTAGTGCCGGGACAGGCGTGGGTGAGCAGTTCTTC
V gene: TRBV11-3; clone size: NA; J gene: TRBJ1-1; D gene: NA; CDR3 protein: CASSFSSGGTNNEAFF; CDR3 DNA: TGTGCCAGCAGCTTCTCCAGCGGGGGGACGAACAATGAAGCTTTCTTT
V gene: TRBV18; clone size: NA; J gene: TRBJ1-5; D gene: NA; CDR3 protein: CASSPDQVSNQPQHF; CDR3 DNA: TGTGCCAGCTCACCCGATCAGGTGAGCAATCAGCCCCAGCATTTT
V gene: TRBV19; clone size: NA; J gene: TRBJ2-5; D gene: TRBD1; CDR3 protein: CATSPGTDGETQYF; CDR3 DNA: TGTGCCACTTCACCCGGGACAGACGGAGAGACCCAGTACTTC
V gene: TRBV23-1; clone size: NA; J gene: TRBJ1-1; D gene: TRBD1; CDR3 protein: CASSHTGGRTEAFF; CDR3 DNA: TGCGCCAGCAGTCACACAGGGGGGAGGACTGAAGCTTTCTTT
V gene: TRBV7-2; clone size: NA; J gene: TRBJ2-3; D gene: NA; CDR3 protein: CASSEAGPATDTQYF; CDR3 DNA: TGTGCCAGCAGCGAAGCCGGGCCCGCCACAGATACGCAGTATTTT
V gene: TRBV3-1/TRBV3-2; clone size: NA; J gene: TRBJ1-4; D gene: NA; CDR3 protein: CASSQGGNEKLFF; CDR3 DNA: TGTGCCAGCAGCCAAGGGGGGAATGAAAAACTGTTTTTT
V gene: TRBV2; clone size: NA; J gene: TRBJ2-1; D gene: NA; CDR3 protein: CASSDAMSSYNEQFF; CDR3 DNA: TGTGCCAGCAGTGACGCAATGAGCTCCTACAATGAGCAGTTCTTC
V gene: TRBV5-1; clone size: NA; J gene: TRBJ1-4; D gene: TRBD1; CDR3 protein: CASSNTGAGEKLFF; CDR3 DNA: TGCGCCAGCAGCAACACAGGGGCGGGAGAAAAACTGTTTTTT
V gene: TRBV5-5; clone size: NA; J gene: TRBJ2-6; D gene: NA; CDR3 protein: CASSLDTYAGLPTGANVLTF; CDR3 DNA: TGTGCCAGCAGCTTGGACACATACGCAGGGCTGCCAACTGGGGCCAACGTCCTGACTTTC
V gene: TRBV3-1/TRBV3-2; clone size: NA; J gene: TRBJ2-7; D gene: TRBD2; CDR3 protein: CASSRTSGTSYEQYF; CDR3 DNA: TGTGCCAGCAGCCGGACTAGCGGGACCTCCTACGAGCAGTACTTC